These 12 T cell receptor beta chains were all obtained from the same sample, sequenced in a study of T-cell memory formation after mild COVID-19. TCRdb processed the 5' RACE reads anew with MiXCR; each CDR3 protein has one entry. The sample lists a few hundred thousand distinct CDR3 sequences, roughly 20% occurring once. Input material: PBMCs or a T cell subset sorted from them (not recorded which). The receptor source for this set is an adult woman who had mild COVID-19 (a few samples of this study predate the infection). Cell type and time point are not known.

This clonotype was recorded a few times. This sequence joins TRBV12-3 or TRBV12-4 and TRBJ1-5; unclear D gene. This CDR3 spans 14 amino acids. V gave up 4 bases and J gave up 1 base, with 8 bases separating them. The DNA of the CDR3 is TGTGCCAGCAGTTCTCAGGAGAGCAATCAGCCCCAGCATTTT. Protein product: CASSSQESNQPQHF.

The chain recombines TRBV2 with TRBJ2-5; TRBD2 aligns across 11 bases. The CDR3 length is 16 residues. Germline V gene lookup returns CDR1 SNHLY and CDR2 FYNNEI. J gave up 2 bases and V 7 bases, and 9 bases lay outside the gene matches. CDR3 sequence reads: CASTRRLAGGQETQYF. The CDR3 region has the DNA TGTGCCAGCACGAGGCGGCTAGCGGGAGGACAAGAGACCCAGTACTTC.

This clonotype was detected a few times. The V and J genes are TRBV4-1 and TRBJ2-7; no reliable D call. V was pared by 3 bases and J by 0 bases, with 6 bases between. This CDR3 spans 13 amino acids. Germline V lookup: CDR1 MGHRA, CDR2 YSYEKL. CDR3 sequence: CASSHPASYEQYF. For the CDR3, the DNA is TGCGCCAGCAGCCACCCTGCCTCCTACGAGCAGTACTTC.

This clonotype was counted only a few times. The J gene is TRBJ1-5, the V gene TRBV12-3 or TRBV12-4; 10 bases line up with TRBD1. This CDR3 region has 15 residues. V was pared by 3 bases and J by 6 bases, with 5 bases of the junction left unmatched. In DNA, the CDR3 is TGTGCCAGCAGTTTCGGACAGGGGGGGGTTCAGCCCCAGCATTTT. Translated: CASSFGQGGVQPQHF.

The chain uses TRBV5-1 and TRBJ2-1; no clear D gene. Germline-derived CDR1 and CDR2 are SGHRS and YFSETQ. This CDR3 spans 17 amino acids. Trimming left V 1 base short and J 0 bases short, with 14 bases between. This CDR3 reads CASSLPSFSSSYNEQFF. CDR3 DNA: TGCGCCAGCAGCTTGCCTTCTTTCTCGAGCTCCTACAATGAGCAGTTCTTC.

This rearrangement joins TRBV5-6 to TRBJ2-4, with D unclear. Trimming took off 1 base at V and 0 bases at J, with 11 bases between the two ends. This CDR3 is 16 amino acids long. Germline-derived CDR1 and CDR2 are SGHDT and YYEEEE. Here the CDR3 reads CASSLLRSQAKNIQYF. CDR3 coding DNA: TGTGCCAGCAGCTTGCTAAGAAGTCAAGCCAAAAACATTCAGTACTTC.

This clonotype was found a few times. This chain uses TRBV27 with TRBJ1-5; D is uncertain. This CDR3 spans 14 amino acids. Deletions cut 1 base from V and 4 bases from J, with 8 bases between. Germline lookup yields CDR1 MNHEY and CDR2 SMNVEV (reference sequence). This chain's CDR3 is CASSLLGNNQPQHF. The CDR3 coding sequence is TGTGCCAGCAGTTTATTAGGGAATAATCAGCCCCAGCATTTT.

This chain links TRBV5-6 with TRBJ1-2, with TRBD1 identical over 7 bases. With V trimmed by 4 bases and J by 6 bases, 12 bases remained unmatched. CDR1 is SGHDT and CDR2 is YYEEEE in the germline V gene. CDR3 size: 15 residues. CDR3 sequence: CASSLGTATMHGYTF. In nucleotides, the CDR3 is TGTGCCAGCAGCCTAGGGACAGCGACCATGCATGGCTACACCTTC.

The sample holds many counts of this clonotype. This chain connects TRBV5-1 to TRBJ2-7, with a weak D call TRBD1 (5 bases). The CDR3 spans 14 residues. CDR1 and CDR2 (germline): SGHRS, YFSETQ. The V and J ends lost 3 bases and 0 bases respectively, with 10 bases between them. CDR3 protein: CASSYDSLSYEQYF. For the CDR3, the DNA is TGCGCCAGCAGCTACGACAGCCTCTCCTACGAGCAGTACTTC.

The V gene is TRBV5-6, the J gene TRBJ2-7; D is uncertain. Germline V gene sequence: CDR1 SGHDT, CDR2 YYEEEE. This CDR3 region has 15 residues. Trimming cost V 1 base and J 6 bases, with 17 bases left between them. The CDR3 region has the DNA TGTGCCAGCAGCTTGATCTTTAGGCCCTACGGCGAGCAGTACTTC. It translates to CASSLIFRPYGEQYF.

The CDR3 sequence: CASSPRLGSSTEAFF. CDR3 bases: TGCGCCAGCAGCCCTAGGCTGGGTTCTAGCACTGAAGCTTTCTTT. J is TRBJ1-1 and V is TRBV5-1, with D unresolved. Germline values: CDR1 SGHRS, CDR2 YFSETQ. V was cut by 4 bases and J by 4 bases, with 17 bases left in between. CDR3 length: 15 residues.

J is TRBJ2-7 and V is TRBV7-9; 7 bases line up with TRBD2. Germline trimming cut 0 bases from V and 1 base from J; bases unmatched to any gene: 6. Germline loops: CDR1 SEHNR, CDR2 FQNEAQ (reference sequence). The CDR3 covers 16 residues. The CDR3: CASSLAKGLPSYEQYF. The CDR3 DNA reads TGTGCCAGCAGCTTAGCGAAGGGACTACCATCCTACGAGCAGTACTTC.